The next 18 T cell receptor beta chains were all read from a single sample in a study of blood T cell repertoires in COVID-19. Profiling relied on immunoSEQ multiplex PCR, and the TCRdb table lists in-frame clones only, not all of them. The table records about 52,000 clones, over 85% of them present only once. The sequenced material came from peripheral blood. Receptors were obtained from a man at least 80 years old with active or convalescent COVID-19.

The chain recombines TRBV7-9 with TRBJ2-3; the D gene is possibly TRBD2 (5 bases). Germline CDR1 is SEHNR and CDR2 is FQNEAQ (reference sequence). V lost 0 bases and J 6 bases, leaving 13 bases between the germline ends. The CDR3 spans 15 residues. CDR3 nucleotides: TGTGCCAGCAGCTTAGCCAGGACTCCGGGGGATACGCAGTATTTT. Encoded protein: CASSLARTPGDTQYF. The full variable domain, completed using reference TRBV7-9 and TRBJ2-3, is DTGVSQNPRHKITKRGQNVTFRCDPISEHNRLYWYRQTLGQGPEFLTYFQNEAQLEKSRLLSDRFSAERPKGSFSTLEIQRTEQGDSAMYLCASSLARTPGDTQYFGPGTRLTVL.

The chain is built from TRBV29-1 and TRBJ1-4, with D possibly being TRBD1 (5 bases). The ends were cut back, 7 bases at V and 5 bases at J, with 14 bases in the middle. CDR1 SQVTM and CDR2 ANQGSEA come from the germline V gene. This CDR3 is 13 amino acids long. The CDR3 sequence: CSGRDSLNEKLFF. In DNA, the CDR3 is TGCAGCGGGCGGGACTCCTTGAATGAAAAACTGTTTTTT.

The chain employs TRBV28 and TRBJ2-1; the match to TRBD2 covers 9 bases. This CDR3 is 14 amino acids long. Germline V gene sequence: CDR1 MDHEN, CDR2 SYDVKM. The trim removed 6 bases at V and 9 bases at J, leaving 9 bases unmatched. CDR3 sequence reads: CASSSLLRGGEQFF. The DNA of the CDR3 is TGTGCCAGCAGCTCCCTTCTGCGGGGGGGTGAGCAGTTCTTC. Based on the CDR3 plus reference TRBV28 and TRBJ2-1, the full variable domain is DVKVTQSSRYLVKRTGEKVFLECVQDMDHENMFWYRQDPGLGLRLIYFSYDVKMKEKGDIPEGYSVSREKKERFSLILESASTNQTSMYLCASSSLLRGGEQFFGPGTRLTVL.

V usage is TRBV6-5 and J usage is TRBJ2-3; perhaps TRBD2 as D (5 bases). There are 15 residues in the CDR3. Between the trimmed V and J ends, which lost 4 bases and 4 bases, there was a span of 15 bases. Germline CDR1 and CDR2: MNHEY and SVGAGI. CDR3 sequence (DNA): TGTGCCAGCAGTTCGCCGCAACTAGATCCAGATACGCAGTATTTT. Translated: CASSSPQLDPDTQYF.

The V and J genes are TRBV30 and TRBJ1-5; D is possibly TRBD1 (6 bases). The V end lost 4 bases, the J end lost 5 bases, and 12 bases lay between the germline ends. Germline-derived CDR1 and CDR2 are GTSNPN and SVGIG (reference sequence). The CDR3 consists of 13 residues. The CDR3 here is CAWNGGSDQPQHF. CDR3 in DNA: TGTGCCTGGAATGGGGGCTCGGATCAGCCCCAGCATTTT.

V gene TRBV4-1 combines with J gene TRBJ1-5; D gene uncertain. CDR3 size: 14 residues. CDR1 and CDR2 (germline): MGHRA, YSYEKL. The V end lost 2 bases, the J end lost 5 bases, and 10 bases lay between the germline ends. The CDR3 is CASSQFQDDQPQHF. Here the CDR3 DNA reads TGCGCCAGCAGCCAATTTCAGGATGATCAGCCCCAGCATTTT.

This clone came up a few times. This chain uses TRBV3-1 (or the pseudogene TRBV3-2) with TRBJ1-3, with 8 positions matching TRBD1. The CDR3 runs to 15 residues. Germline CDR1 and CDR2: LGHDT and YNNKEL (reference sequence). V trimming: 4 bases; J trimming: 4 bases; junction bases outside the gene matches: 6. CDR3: CASSRAGGSGNTIYF. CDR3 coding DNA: TGTGCCAGCAGCCGGGCAGGGGGCTCCGGAAACACCATATATTTT.

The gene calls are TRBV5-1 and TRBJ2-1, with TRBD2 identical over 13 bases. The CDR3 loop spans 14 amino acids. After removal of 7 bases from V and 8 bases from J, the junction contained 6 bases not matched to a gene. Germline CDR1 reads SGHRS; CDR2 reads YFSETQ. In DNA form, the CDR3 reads TGCGCCAGCGCCCGAGGGACTAGCGGGGATGAGCAGTTCTTC. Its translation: CASARGTSGDEQFF.

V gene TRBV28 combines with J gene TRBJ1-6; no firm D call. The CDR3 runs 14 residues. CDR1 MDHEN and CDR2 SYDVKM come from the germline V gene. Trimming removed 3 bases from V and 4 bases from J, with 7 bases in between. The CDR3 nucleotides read TGTGCCAGCAGTTTTTCGGGGTATAATTCACCCCTCCACTTT. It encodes CASSFSGYNSPLHF.

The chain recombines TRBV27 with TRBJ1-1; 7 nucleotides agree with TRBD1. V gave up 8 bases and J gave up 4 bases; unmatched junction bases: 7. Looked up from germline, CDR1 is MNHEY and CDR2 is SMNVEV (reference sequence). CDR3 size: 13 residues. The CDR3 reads CASGRTGRTEAFF. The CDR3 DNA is TGTGCCAGCGGTAGGACAGGACGCACTGAAGCTTTCTTT.

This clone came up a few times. The CDR3 DNA reads TGTGCCAGTAGTTTGACAGGGACCCCCTCTGAAGCTTTCTTT. This translates into CASSLTGTPSEAFF. This chain joins TRBV19 and TRBJ1-1; TRBD1 matches at 7 bases. J was trimmed by 6 bases and V by 5 bases; bases with no gene match: 9. The CDR3 is made up of 14 amino acids. Per the germline V gene, CDR1 is LNHDA and CDR2 is SQIVND (reference sequence).

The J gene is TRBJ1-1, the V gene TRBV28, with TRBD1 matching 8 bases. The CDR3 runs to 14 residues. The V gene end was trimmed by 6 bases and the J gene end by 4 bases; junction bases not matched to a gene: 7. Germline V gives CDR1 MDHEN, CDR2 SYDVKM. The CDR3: CASSYRGRSTEAFF. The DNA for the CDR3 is TGTGCCAGCAGCTACAGGGGGAGAAGCACTGAAGCTTTCTTT.

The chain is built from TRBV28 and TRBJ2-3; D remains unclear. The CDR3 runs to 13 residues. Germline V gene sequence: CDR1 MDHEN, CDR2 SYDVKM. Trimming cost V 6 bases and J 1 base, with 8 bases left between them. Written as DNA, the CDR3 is TGTGCCAGCAGCCTCCCTGGCACAGATACGCAGTATTTT. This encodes CASSLPGTDTQYF.

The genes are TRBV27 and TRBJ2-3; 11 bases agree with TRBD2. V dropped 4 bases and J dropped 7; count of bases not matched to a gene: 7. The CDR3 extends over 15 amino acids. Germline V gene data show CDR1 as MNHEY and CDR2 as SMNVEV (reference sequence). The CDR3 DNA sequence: TGTGCCAGCAGTTCTATAGCGGGGGGGCGTAATACGCAGTATTTT. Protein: CASSSIAGGRNTQYF.

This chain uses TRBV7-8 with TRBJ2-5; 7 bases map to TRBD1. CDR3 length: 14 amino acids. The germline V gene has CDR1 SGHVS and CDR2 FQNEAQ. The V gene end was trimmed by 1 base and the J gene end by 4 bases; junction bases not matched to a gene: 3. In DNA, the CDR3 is TGTGCCAGCAGCTTAGGGGACAGTAGAGAGACCCAGTACTTC. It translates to CASSLGDSRETQYF.

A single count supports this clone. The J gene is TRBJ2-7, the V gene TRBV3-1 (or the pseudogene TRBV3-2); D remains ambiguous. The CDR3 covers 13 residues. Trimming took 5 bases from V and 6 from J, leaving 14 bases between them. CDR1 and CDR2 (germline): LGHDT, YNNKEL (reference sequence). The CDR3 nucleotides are TGTGCCAGCAGCACGGTTTCCATCGGCGAGCAGTACTTC. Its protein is CASSTVSIGEQYF.

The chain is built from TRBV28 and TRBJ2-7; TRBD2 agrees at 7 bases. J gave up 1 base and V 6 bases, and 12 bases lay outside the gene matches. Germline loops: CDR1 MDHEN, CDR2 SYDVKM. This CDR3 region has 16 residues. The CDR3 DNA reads TGTGCCAGCAGCCCCGTCGGAGCGGGGAGATCCTACGAGCAGTACTTC. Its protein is CASSPVGAGRSYEQYF.

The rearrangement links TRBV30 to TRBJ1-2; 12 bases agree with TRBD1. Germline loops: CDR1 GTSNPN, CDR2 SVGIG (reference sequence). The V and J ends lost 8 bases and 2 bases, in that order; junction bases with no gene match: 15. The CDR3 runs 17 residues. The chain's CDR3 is CARGRDRGRGRNYGYTF. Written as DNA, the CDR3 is TGTGCCCGGGGCCGGGACAGGGGGCGAGGGAGAAACTATGGCTACACCTTC.